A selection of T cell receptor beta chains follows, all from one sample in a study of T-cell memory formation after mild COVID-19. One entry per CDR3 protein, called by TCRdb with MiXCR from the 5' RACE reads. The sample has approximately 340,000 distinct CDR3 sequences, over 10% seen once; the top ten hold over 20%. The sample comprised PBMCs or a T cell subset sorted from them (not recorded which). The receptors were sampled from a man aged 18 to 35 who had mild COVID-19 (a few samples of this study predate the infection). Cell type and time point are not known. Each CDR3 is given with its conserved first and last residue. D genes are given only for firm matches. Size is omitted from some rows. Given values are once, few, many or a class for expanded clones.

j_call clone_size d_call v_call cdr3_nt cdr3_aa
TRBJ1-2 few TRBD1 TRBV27 TGTGCCAGCAAACAGGGGGGAGGCTACACCTTC CASKQGGGYTF
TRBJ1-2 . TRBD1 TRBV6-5 TGTGCCAGCACCTCCCGGGACAGGGAGGGCTACACCTTC CASTSRDREGYTF
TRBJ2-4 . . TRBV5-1 TGCGCCAGCAGCTTGGCAGACAAAAACATTCAGTACTTC CASSLADKNIQYF
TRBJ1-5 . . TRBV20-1 TGCAGTGCTAGGGGGATGAGAGGGGATCCGACCCAGCATTTT CSARGMRGDPTQHF
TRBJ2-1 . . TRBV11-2 TGTGCCAGCAGCCTCGGCTTAGGGTACTACAATGAGCAGTTCTTC CASSLGLGYYNEQFF
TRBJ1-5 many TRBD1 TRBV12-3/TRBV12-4 TGTGCCAGCAGTCCCGACAGGGGAGGTCAGCCCCAGCATTTT CASSPDRGGQPQHF
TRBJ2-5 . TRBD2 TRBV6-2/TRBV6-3 TGTGCCAGCGCGGGCGAGTGGACGGGGGGACAAGAGACCCAGTACTTC CASAGEWTGGQETQYF
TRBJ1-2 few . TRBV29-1 TGCAGCGTTGAAGATGCGGGGGCTCTCTATGGCTACACCTTC CSVEDAGALYGYTF
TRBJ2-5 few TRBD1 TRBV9 TGTGCCAGCAGCGTCGGGACAGGGGCCCTCAGAGGAGAGACCCAGTACTTC CASSVGTGALRGETQYF
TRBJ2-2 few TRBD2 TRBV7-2 TGTGCCAGCAGCTTAGCGAGCGGGACCGTGGGCACCGGGGAGCTGTTTTTT CASSLASGTVGTGELFF
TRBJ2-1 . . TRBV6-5 TGTGCCAGCAGTTACTCTAGGGGGGCCTTGAATGAGCAGTTCTTC CASSYSRGALNEQFF
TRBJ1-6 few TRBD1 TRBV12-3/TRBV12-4 TGTGCCAGCAGTTTAGGCAGGGGGCGCTTGGACTCACCCCTCCACTTT CASSLGRGRLDSPLHF
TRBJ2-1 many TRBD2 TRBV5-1 TGCGCCAGCAGCCCGAACTCCCAAGGACTAGCGGGGAACAATGAGCAGTTCTTC CASSPNSQGLAGNNEQFF
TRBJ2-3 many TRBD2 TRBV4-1 TGCGCCAGCAGCCAAGAGCTTTCTAGCGGGGGTACAGATACGCAGTATTTT CASSQELSSGGTDTQYF
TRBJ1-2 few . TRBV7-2 TGTGCCAGCAGCCCCCCGGTAGGGGCGTTCGTCTACACCTTC CASSPPVGAFVYTF
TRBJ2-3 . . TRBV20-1 TGCAGTGCTAGATCCTGGAATACGCAGTATTTT CSARSWNTQYF
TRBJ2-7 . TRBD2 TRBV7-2 TGTGCCAGCAGCACGACTAGCGGGGGAACCTACGAGCAGTACTTC CASSTTSGGTYEQYF
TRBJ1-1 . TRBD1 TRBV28 TGTGCCAGCAGTTTGGCCTCGGGCAGGGGGCCTGAAGCTTTCTTT CASSLASGRGPEAFF
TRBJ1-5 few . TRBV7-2 TGTGCCAGCAGCCCCGACAGTACCAATCAGCCCCAGCATTTT CASSPDSTNQPQHF
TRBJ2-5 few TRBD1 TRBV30 TGTGCCGGGGACAGGGGGAATCAAGAGACCCAGTACTTC CAGDRGNQETQYF
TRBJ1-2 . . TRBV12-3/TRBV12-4 TGTGCCAGCAGTCCGGGTCGAAGCTACACCTTC CASSPGRSYTF
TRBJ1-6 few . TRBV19 TGTGCCAGTAGTATAGGCCGGGGGTCACCCCTCCACTTT CASSIGRGSPLHF
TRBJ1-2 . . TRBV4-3 TGCGCCAGCAGCCAAGATCTACTTCCAGATTATGGCTACACCTTC CASSQDLLPDYGYTF
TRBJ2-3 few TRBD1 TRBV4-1 TGCGCCAGCAGCCTACCTCCCGGGACAGGGAACTCAGATACGCAGTATTTT CASSLPPGTGNSDTQYF
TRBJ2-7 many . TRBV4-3 TGCGCCAGCAGCCAAGAGGTAGTTACGCCCTACGAGCAGTACTTC CASSQEVVTPYEQYF
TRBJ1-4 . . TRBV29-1 TGCAGCGTTGAGGGAAGGGGGGAAAAACTGTTTTTT CSVEGRGEKLFF
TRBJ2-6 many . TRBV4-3 TGCGCCAGCAGCCAAGAGGGGGCTGGGGCCAACGTCCTGACTTTC CASSQEGAGANVLTF
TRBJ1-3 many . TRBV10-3 TGTGCCAGCTGGAACTCCTCTGGAAACACCATATATTTT CASWNSSGNTIYF
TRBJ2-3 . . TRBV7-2 TGTGCCAGCAGGGAAAGACCAGGGCCTACGCAGTATTTT CASRERPGPTQYF
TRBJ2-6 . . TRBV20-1 TGCAGTGTCTCTTTATCCGGGGCCAACGTCCTGACTTTC CSVSLSGANVLTF
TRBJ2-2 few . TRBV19 TGTGCCAGTAGAGACGGATCCCGGGACGACAAGAACACCGGGGAGCTGTTTTTT CASRDGSRDDKNTGELFF
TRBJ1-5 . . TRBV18 TGTGCCAGCTCACCGGGGGCTAGGCAGCCCCAGCATTTT CASSPGARQPQHF
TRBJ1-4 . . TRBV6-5 TGTGCCAGCAGTTACGCATCTAATGAAAAACTGTTTTTT CASSYASNEKLFF
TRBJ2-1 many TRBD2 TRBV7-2 TGTGCCAGCAGTGAAACTAGCGGGGGGGCTCGTGAGCAGTTCTTC CASSETSGGAREQFF
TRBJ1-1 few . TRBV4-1 TGCGCCAGCAGCCCTGAGAGGATGGATGAAGCTTTCTTT CASSPERMDEAFF
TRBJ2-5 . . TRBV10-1 TGCGCCGGCCCGAACTTGGGAGGGACCCAGTACTTC CAGPNLGGTQYF
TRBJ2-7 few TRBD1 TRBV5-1 TGCGCCAGCAGAGGACAGGGGAACTACGAGCAGTACTTC CASRGQGNYEQYF
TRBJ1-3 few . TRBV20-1 TGCAGTGCTAGTAGCGGGGCTGATGGAAACACCATATATTTT CSASSGADGNTIYF
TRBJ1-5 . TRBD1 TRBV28 TGTGCCAGCAGTTTTGTGACAGGGGAAGACTTGGTGGTACAGCCCCAGCATTTT CASSFVTGEDLVVQPQHF
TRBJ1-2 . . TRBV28 TGTGCCAGCAGCCAGGGGCCCCCGTTCTATGGCTACACCTTC CASSQGPPFYGYTF
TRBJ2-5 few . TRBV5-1 TGCGCCAGCAGCTTGGCCCGACAGACCCAAGAGACCCAGTACTTC CASSLARQTQETQYF
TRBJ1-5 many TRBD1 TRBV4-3 TGTGCCAGCAGCTTGACAGGGGGTCAGCCCCAGCATTTT CASSLTGGQPQHF
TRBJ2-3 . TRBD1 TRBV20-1 TGCAGTGCCTGGACCGGGACAGGCACAGATACGCAGTATTTT CSAWTGTGTDTQYF
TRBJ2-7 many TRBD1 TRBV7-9 TGTGCCAGCAGCTCACACCCGGACAGGGGATTTACCTACGAGCAGTACTTC CASSSHPDRGFTYEQYF
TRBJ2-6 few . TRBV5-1 TGCGCCAGCAGCCCCATCGCGTGGGCCTCTGGGGCCAACGTCCTGACTTTC CASSPIAWASGANVLTF
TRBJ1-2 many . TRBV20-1 TGCGGATACAGTTCTAACTATGGCTACACCTTC CGYSSNYGYTF
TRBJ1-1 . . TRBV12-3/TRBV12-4 TGTGCCAGCAGAGCGTCGGGTGACCCTGAAGCTTTCTTT CASRASGDPEAFF
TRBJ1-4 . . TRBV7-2 TGTGCCAGCAGCTTAAGCGGGGTGGGAGAAAAACTGTTTTTT CASSLSGVGEKLFF
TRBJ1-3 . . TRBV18 TGTGCCAGCTCACCGAACCAGGGCGGCTCTGGAAACACCATATATTTT CASSPNQGGSGNTIYF
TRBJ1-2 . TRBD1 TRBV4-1 TGCGCCAGCAGCCAAGCCGGACAGGGAGACTATGGCTACACCTTC CASSQAGQGDYGYTF
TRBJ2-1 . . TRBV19 TGTGCCAGTAGTCAAGGACTCCTGGGGTGGGGAGAGCAGTTCTTC CASSQGLLGWGEQFF
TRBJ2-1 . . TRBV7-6 TGTGCCAGCAGCGATACAGATAGATCCCTCAATGAGCAGTTCTTC CASSDTDRSLNEQFF
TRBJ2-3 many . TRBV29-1 TGCAGCGTTGAGGGGGGGCGAGGGGTCACAGATACGCAGTATTTT CSVEGGRGVTDTQYF
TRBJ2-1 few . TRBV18 TGTGCCAGCTCAGGGACTCGGACCTACAATGAGCAGTTCTTC CASSGTRTYNEQFF
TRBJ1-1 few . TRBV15 TGTGCCACCAGCAGAGATGCGGGGTCGGGGAACACTGAAGCTTTCTTT CATSRDAGSGNTEAFF